A single sample gave rise to the 27 T cell receptor beta chains below, sequenced in a study of blood T cell repertoires in COVID-19. The repertoire was sequenced with immunoSEQ multiplex PCR; TCRdb's copy has only in-frame clones and lacks some. Seen here are 130,000 to 150,000 clones, 84% observed once, and the top ten hold around 5.4%. Source material: PBMCs or T cells enriched from blood (not recorded which). All receptors come from a woman aged 45-65 years who had been exposed to COVID-19.

V is TRBV30 and J is TRBJ1-6; D not certain. Germline V lookup: CDR1 GTSNPN, CDR2 SVGIG (reference sequence). The CDR3 is made up of 12 amino acids. The CDR3 loop is CARSSYNSPLHF. The CDR3 DNA follows: TGTGCTAGGAGCTCCTATAATTCACCCCTCCACTTT.

This chain links TRBV5-4 with TRBJ1-2, with 8 nucleotides matching TRBD1. CDR1 is SGHNT and CDR2 is YYREEE in the germline V gene (reference sequence). V gave up 3 bases and J gave up 8 bases; unmatched junction bases: 18. This CDR3 spans 17 amino acids. CDR3 in amino acids: CASSSHRPDRDRRGYTF. CDR3 nucleotide sequence: TGTGCCAGCAGCTCACACCGTCCGGACAGGGACCGGAGGGGCTACACCTTC.

The rearrangement joins TRBV5-6 to TRBJ1-1, with TRBD1 matching 7 bases. Germline loops: CDR1 SGHDT, CDR2 YYEEEE. Trimming removed 5 bases from V and 1 base from J; junction bases left unmatched: 17. The CDR3 consists of 18 residues. In nucleotides, the CDR3 is TGTGCCAGCAGTTTTTCAGGAGTCCAACAGGGGACGAACACTGAAGCTTTCTTT. This encodes CASSFSGVQQGTNTEAFF.

This sequence joins TRBV5-4 and TRBJ1-1; possibly TRBD1 for D (6 bases). Deletions cut 5 bases from V and 1 base from J, with 15 bases between. CDR3 length equals 15 residues. Germline CDR1 and CDR2: SGHNT and YYREEE (reference sequence). CDR3 sequence reads: CASRNPGHTNTEAFF. The CDR3 DNA is TGTGCCAGCAGAAACCCGGGACACACGAACACTGAAGCTTTCTTT.

The chain links TRBV2 to TRBJ1-1; D gene unclear. The CDR3 extends over 14 amino acids. Trimming pared 7 bases from V and 0 bases from J, leaving 12 bases between. CDR1 SNHLY and CDR2 FYNNEI come from the germline V gene. The CDR3 protein is CASKQENMNTEAFF. The CDR3 DNA reads TGTGCCAGCAAGCAGGAAAACATGAACACTGAAGCTTTCTTT. Supplemented by reference TRBV2 and TRBJ1-1, the full variable domain reads EPEVTQTPSHQVTQMGQEVILRCVPISNHLYFYWYRQILGQKVEFLVSFYNNEISEKSEIFDDQFSVERPDGSNFTLKIRSTKLEDSAMYFCASKQENMNTEAFFGQGTRLTVV.

This sequence joins TRBV5-1 and TRBJ1-4; D remains unclear. The CDR3 covers 16 residues. V was shortened by 0 bases and J by 4 bases, with 13 bases between the two germline ends. Germline CDR1 and CDR2: SGHRS and YFSETQ. The CDR3 loop is CASSLVRRLGNEKLFF. The CDR3 region has the DNA TGCGCCAGCAGCTTGGTTCGGCGGCTGGGTAATGAAAAACTGTTTTTT.

The chain couples TRBV5-1 to TRBJ2-3, with D possibly being TRBD2 (6 bases). Germline CDR1 is SGHRS and CDR2 is YFSETQ. The CDR3 has 14 amino acids. Trimming took 4 bases from V and 10 from J, leaving 19 bases between them. The CDR3 sequence is CASSRTGVVDPQYF. Written as DNA, the CDR3 is TGCGCCAGCAGCCGGACGGGGGTGGTGGATCCGCAGTATTTT.

J is TRBJ2-7 and V is TRBV28; D might be TRBD1 (6 bases). V dropped 6 bases and J dropped 5 bases, with 17 bases sitting between them. Germline V gene data show CDR1 as MDHEN and CDR2 as SYDVKM. The CDR3 runs to 14 residues. The CDR3 region has the DNA TGTGCCAGCAGGACACAGGGAAAGGCTGACGAGCAGTACTTC. It encodes CASRTQGKADEQYF. Looking up the rest from reference TRBV28 and TRBJ2-7 gives the full variable domain: DVKVTQSSRYLVKRTGEKVFLECVQDMDHENMFWYRQDPGLGLRLIYFSYDVKMKEKGDIPEGYSVSREKKERFSLILESASTNQTSMYLCASRTQGKADEQYFGPGTRLTVT.

Only a few counts were recorded for this clone. The chain has TRBV3-1 (or the pseudogene TRBV3-2) and TRBJ1-2; TRBD1 agrees at 9 bases. V shed 0 bases and J 7 bases; nucleotides not matched to a gene: 3. CDR1 and CDR2 (germline): LGHDT, YNNKEL (reference sequence). This CDR3 has 14 residues. CDR3 sequence reads: CASSQDGQGFGYTF. The CDR3 DNA reads TGTGCCAGCAGCCAAGATGGACAGGGGTTTGGCTACACCTTC.

V is TRBV2 and J is TRBJ1-2; D remains unclear. Per the germline V gene, CDR1 is SNHLY and CDR2 is FYNNEI. The CDR3 extends over 12 amino acids. V lost 5 bases, J lost 8 bases, and 12 bases lay in between. The CDR3: CASSTTVIGYTF. DNA for the CDR3: TGTGCCAGCAGTACAACAGTGATCGGCTACACCTTC.

The rearrangement uses TRBV7-2 and TRBJ2-1; D gene unclear. Germline V gene lookup returns CDR1 SGHTA and CDR2 FQGNSA. The V end was cut by 1 base, the J end by 2 bases, with 6 bases between. There are 14 residues in the CDR3. DNA for the CDR3: TGTGCCAGCAGCTTAGGGGCAGCCTACAATGAGCAGTTCTTC. It yields the protein CASSLGAAYNEQFF.

This rearrangement joins TRBV14 to TRBJ1-5; D might be TRBD1 (5 bases). Trimming stripped 0 bases from V and 6 bases from J, with 12 bases between. Germline V gene sequence: CDR1 SGHDN, CDR2 FVKESK. There are 15 residues in the CDR3. In nucleotides, the CDR3 is TGTGCCAGCAGCCAAGAGCACAGGTCGGCTCAGCCCCAGCATTTT. As protein: CASSQEHRSAQPQHF. Variable domain in full (rest from reference TRBV14 and TRBJ1-5): EAGVTQFPSHSVIEKGQTVTLRCDPISGHDNLYWYRRVMGKEIKFLLHFVKESKQDESGMPNNRFLAERTGGTYSTLKVQPAELEDSGVYFCASSQEHRSAQPQHFGDGTRLSIL.

The rearrangement joins TRBV7-3 to TRBJ1-3; 8 bases line up with TRBD1. CDR1 and CDR2 from the germline V gene are SGHTA and FQGTGA. J was trimmed by 4 bases and V by 0 bases; bases with no gene match: 8. CDR3 length equals 17 residues. The CDR3 sequence is CASSLTGNRGFGNTIYF. CDR3 DNA: TGTGCCAGCAGCTTAACTGGCAACAGGGGGTTCGGAAACACCATATATTTT.

The V and J genes are TRBV7-2 and TRBJ1-1, with D perhaps matching TRBD1 (5 bases). CDR1 SGHTA and CDR2 FQGNSA come from the germline V gene. V dropped 5 bases and J dropped 1 base, with 11 bases sitting between them. The CDR3 is 14 residues long. CDR3: CASSPGDANTEAFF. CDR3 nucleotides: TGTGCCAGCAGCCCGGGGGACGCGAACACTGAAGCTTTCTTT.

This chain uses TRBV2 with TRBJ2-7; TRBD2 might be the D (6 bases). The V gene's germline CDR1 is SNHLY and CDR2 FYNNEI. V gave up 8 bases and J gave up 4 bases, with 12 bases separating them. The CDR3 has 12 amino acids. The CDR3 sequence: CASVARGYEQYF. Here the CDR3 DNA reads TGTGCCAGCGTCGCACGGGGGTACGAGCAGTACTTC.

The chain recombines TRBV18 with TRBJ1-6; 8 bases are a match to TRBD1. V trimming: 6 bases; J trimming: 0 bases; junction bases outside the gene matches: 7. CDR3 length: 17 amino acids. CDR1 is KGHSH, CDR2 LQKENI, per germline. The CDR3 reads CASSPNRGTSYNSPLHF. CDR3 nucleotides: TGTGCCAGCTCTCCAAACAGGGGGACCTCCTATAATTCACCCCTCCACTTT.

CDR3 DNA sequence: TGTGCCAGCAGTGAGCGGGAGGGGTCGATTTGGGAGCAGTACTTC. As protein: CASSEREGSIWEQYF. V and J are TRBV6-1 and TRBJ2-7; 9 bases line up with TRBD2. The CDR3 extends over 15 amino acids. Per germline, CDR1 MNHNS and CDR2 SASEGT. The J segment lost 7 bases and the V segment lost 3 bases, leaving 10 bases of the junction unmatched.

This chain uses TRBV9 with TRBJ1-1; D perhaps matches TRBD1 (5 bases). V was pared by 0 bases and J by 0 bases, with 9 bases between. The CDR3 is 15 amino acids. The V gene's germline CDR1 is SGDLS and CDR2 YYNGEE. The CDR3 coding sequence is TGTGCCAGCAGCGTAGACCCAGGGCTGAACACTGAAGCTTTCTTT. This codes for CASSVDPGLNTEAFF.

The chain couples TRBV2 to TRBJ1-1, with TRBD1 as a possible D gene (5 bases). Trimming took off 5 bases at V and 7 bases at J, with 14 bases between the two ends. The CDR3 runs 13 residues. Per germline, CDR1 SNHLY and CDR2 FYNNEI. CDR3 region: CASSTRDGGEAFF. The CDR3 region has the DNA TGTGCCAGCAGTACCCGGGACGGGGGTGAAGCTTTCTTT.

The rearrangement links TRBV7-2 to TRBJ2-5; the D gene is possibly TRBD2 (6 bases). Germline CDR1 reads SGHTA; CDR2 reads FQGNSA. This CDR3 is built from 13 residues. Between the trimmed V and J ends, which lost 5 bases and 5 bases, there was a span of 12 bases. The CDR3 region is CASSAGPVETQYF. The CDR3 DNA follows: TGTGCCAGCAGCGCGGGACCCGTGGAGACCCAGTACTTC.

This chain connects TRBV4-2 to TRBJ1-3; D possibly corresponds to TRBD1 (6 bases). This CDR3 comprises 16 residues. V lost 4 bases and J lost 4, with 17 bases in between. Germline CDR1 and CDR2: LGHNA and YNFKEQ. Here the CDR3 DNA reads TGTGCCAGCAGCCGACCACAGGGCTTATCCGGAAACACCATATATTTT. Amino acids: CASSRPQGLSGNTIYF.

This clone was recorded many times. V gene TRBV18 combines with J gene TRBJ2-7; D is undetermined. The V gene lost 2 bases and the J gene lost 7 bases, with 6 bases spanning the gap. Germline CDR1 is KGHSH and CDR2 is LQKENI. The CDR3 is 11 amino acids. The chain's CDR3 is CASSPAGEQYF. In DNA form, the CDR3 reads TGTGCCAGCTCACCAGCCGGGGAGCAGTACTTC.

The chain links TRBV5-4 to TRBJ2-3, with 10 bases lining up with TRBD1. Germline trimming cut 4 bases from V and 4 bases from J; bases unmatched to any gene: 6. Germline loops: CDR1 SGHNT, CDR2 YYREEE (reference sequence). The CDR3 is 15 residues long. CDR3 in amino acids: CASSRDRGRADTQYF. Written as DNA, the CDR3 is TGTGCCAGCAGCCGAGACAGGGGGCGAGCAGATACGCAGTATTTT. Filled out from reference TRBV5-4 and TRBJ2-3, the complete variable domain reads ETGVTQSPTHLIKTRGQQVTLRCSSQSGHNTVSWYQQALGQGPQFIFQYYREEENGRGNFPPRFSGLQFPNYSSELNVNALELDDSALYLCASSRDRGRADTQYFGPGTRLTVL.

The chain recombines TRBV4-3 with TRBJ2-7; 9 bases match TRBD1. CDR1 LGHNA and CDR2 YSLEER come from the germline V gene. V lost 4 bases and J lost 4; bases outside the gene matches: 5. The CDR3 consists of 14 residues. The CDR3 reads CASSRGQGRYEQYF. In DNA form, the CDR3 reads TGCGCCAGCAGCCGGGGACAGGGTCGGTACGAGCAGTACTTC.

This chain's CDR3 is CASSIGSSGDYEQYF. DNA of the CDR3: TGTGCCAGTAGTATAGGGAGTAGCGGTGACTACGAGCAGTACTTC. The chain combines TRBV19 with TRBJ2-7; possibly TRBD2 for D (6 bases). Trimming left V 1 base short and J 3 bases short, with 13 bases between. The CDR3 sequence is 15 residues long. From germline, CDR1 is LNHDA and CDR2 SQIVND (reference sequence).

The gene calls are TRBV30 and TRBJ1-4; D gene ambiguous. V lost 0 bases, J lost 3 bases, and 8 bases lay in between. From germline, CDR1 is GTSNPN and CDR2 SVGIG (reference sequence). CDR3 length: 14 residues. This CDR3 reads CAWSVWGANEKLFF. The CDR3 coding sequence is TGTGCCTGGAGTGTATGGGGAGCTAATGAAAAACTGTTTTTT.

This clone was seen just once. The chain uses TRBV6-6 and TRBJ2-7; 7 nucleotides match TRBD2. V shed 4 bases, J shed 6 bases, and the junction held 15 bases outside the gene matches. The CDR3 is 16 residues long. Germline V gene data show CDR1 as MNHNY and CDR2 as SVGAGI (reference sequence). Here the CDR3 reads CASSSTSAPGGGEQYF. The CDR3 DNA sequence: TGTGCCAGCAGTTCAACTAGCGCACCGGGAGGCGGCGAGCAGTACTTC.